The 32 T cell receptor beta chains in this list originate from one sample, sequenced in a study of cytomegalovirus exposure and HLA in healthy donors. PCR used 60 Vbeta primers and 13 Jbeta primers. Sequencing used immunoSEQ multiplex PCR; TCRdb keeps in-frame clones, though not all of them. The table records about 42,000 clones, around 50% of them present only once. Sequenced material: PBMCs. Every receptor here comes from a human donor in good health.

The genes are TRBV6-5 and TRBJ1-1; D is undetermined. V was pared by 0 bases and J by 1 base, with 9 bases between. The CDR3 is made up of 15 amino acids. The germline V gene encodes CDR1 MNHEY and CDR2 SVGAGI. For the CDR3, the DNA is TGTGCCAGCAGTTACTCGAGGGCCGGGAACACTGAAGCTTTCTTT. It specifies CASSYSRAGNTEAFF.

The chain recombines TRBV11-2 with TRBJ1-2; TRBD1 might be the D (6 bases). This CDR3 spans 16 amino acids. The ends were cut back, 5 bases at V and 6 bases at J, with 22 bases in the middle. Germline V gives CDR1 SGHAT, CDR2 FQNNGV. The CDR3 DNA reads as TGTGCCAGCAGCAGACGTGACAGGCGAGTAGGGGATGGCTACACCTTC. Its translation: CASSRRDRRVGDGYTF.

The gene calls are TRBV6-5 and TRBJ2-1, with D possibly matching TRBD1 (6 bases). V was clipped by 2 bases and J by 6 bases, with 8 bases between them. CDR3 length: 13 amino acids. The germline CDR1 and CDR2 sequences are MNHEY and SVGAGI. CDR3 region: CASSYQQGNEQFF. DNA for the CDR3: TGTGCCAGCAGTTACCAACAGGGCAATGAGCAGTTCTTC.

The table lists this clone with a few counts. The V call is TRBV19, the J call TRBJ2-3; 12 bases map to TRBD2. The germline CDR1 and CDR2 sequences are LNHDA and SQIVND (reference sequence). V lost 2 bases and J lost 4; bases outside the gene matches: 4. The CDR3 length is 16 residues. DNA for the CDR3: TGTGCCAGTAGTATATCTAGCGGGAGGGTCTCAGATACGCAGTATTTT. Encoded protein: CASSISSGRVSDTQYF.

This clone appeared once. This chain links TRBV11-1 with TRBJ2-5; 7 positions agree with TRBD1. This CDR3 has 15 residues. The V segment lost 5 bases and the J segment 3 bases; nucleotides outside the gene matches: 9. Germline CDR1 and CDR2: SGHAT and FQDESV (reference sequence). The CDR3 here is CASSLGTARKETQYF. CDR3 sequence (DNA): TGTGCCAGCAGCCTCGGGACAGCAAGAAAAGAGACCCAGTACTTC. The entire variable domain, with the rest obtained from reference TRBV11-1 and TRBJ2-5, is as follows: EAEVAQSPRYKITEKSQAVAFWCDPISGHATLYWYRQILGQGPELLVQFQDESVVDDSQLPKDRFSAERLKGVDSTLKIQPAELGDSAMYLCASSLGTARKETQYFGPGTRLLVL.

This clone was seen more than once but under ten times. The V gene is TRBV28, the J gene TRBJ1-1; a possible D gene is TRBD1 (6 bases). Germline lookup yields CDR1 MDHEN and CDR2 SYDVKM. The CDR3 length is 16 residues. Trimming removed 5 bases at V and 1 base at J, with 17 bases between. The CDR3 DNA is TGTGCCAGCAGTCCCACCGGAAGGGGGAGGAACACTGAAGCTTTCTTT. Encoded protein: CASSPTGRGRNTEAFF.

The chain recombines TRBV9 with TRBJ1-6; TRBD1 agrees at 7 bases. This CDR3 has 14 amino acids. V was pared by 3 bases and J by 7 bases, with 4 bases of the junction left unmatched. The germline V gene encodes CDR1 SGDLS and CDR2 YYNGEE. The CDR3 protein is CASSEGQLNSPLHF. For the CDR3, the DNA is TGTGCCAGCAGCGAGGGACAGTTAAATTCACCCCTCCACTTT.

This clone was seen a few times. This CDR3 reads CASSQEFRVEKLFF. CDR3 DNA: TGCGCCAGCAGCCAAGAGTTCAGGGTTGAAAAACTGTTTTTT. The rearrangement uses TRBV4-3 and TRBJ1-4, with D possibly matching TRBD1 (5 bases). CDR3 length equals 14 residues. Germline V gene lookup returns CDR1 LGHNA and CDR2 YSLEER. The V end lost 0 bases, the J end lost 7 bases, and 9 bases lay between the germline ends.

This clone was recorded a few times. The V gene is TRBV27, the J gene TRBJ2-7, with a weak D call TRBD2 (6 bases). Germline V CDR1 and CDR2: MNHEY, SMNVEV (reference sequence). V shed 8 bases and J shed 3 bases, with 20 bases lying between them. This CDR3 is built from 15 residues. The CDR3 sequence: CASRGYSRLSYEQYF. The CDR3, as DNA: TGTGCCAGCCGGGGGTACTCCAGGCTAAGCTACGAGCAGTACTTC.

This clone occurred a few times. DNA for the CDR3: TGTGCCAGCGTAAAAGGGGGTTCTGGAAACACCATATATTTT. It translates to CASVKGGSGNTIYF. The V and J genes are TRBV28 and TRBJ1-3; tentative D call: TRBD1 (6 bases). Deletions cut 8 bases from V and 1 base from J, with 12 bases between. The CDR3 runs to 14 residues. Germline CDR1 is MDHEN and CDR2 is SYDVKM. The whole variable domain, remainder taken from reference TRBV28 and TRBJ1-3, is DVKVTQSSRYLVKRTGEKVFLECVQDMDHENMFWYRQDPGLGLRLIYFSYDVKMKEKGDIPEGYSVSREKKERFSLILESASTNQTSMYLCASVKGGSGNTIYFGEGSWLTVV.

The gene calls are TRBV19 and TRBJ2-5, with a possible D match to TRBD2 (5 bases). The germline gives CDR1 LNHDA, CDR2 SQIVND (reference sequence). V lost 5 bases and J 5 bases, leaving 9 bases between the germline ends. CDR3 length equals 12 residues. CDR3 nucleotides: TGTGCCAGTAGTCCGCGAGGGGAGACCCAGTACTTC. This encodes CASSPRGETQYF.

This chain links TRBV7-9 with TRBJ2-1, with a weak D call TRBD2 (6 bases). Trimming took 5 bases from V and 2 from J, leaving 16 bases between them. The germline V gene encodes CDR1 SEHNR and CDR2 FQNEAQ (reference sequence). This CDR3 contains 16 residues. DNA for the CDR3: TGTGCCAGCAGCCCGCCCCGGGGGTCCACCTACAATGAGCAGTTCTTC. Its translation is CASSPPRGSTYNEQFF.

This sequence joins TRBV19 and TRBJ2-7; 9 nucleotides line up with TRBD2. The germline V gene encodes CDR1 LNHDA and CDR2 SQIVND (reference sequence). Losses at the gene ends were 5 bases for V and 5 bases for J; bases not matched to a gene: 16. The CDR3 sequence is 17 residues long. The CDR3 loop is CASSPATGGGRVHEQYF. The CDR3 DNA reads TGTGCCAGTAGTCCCGCCACCGGGGGCGGGAGGGTCCACGAGCAGTACTTC.

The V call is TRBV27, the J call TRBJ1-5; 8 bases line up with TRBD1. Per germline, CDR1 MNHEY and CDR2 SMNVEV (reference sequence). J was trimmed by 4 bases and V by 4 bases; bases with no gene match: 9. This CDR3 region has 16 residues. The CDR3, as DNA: TGTGCCAGCAGTTCCTACTGGACAGGGCAAAATCAGCCCCAGCATTTT. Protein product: CASSSYWTGQNQPQHF.

CDR3 DNA sequence: TGTGCCAGTAGTACTGGGACAGCCGTTATGTCACCCCTCCACTTT. As protein: CASSTGTAVMSPLHF. The chain employs TRBV19 and TRBJ1-6; 7 nucleotides align to TRBD1. CDR3 size: 15 residues. Germline loops: CDR1 LNHDA, CDR2 SQIVND (reference sequence). J lost 10 bases, V lost 4 bases, and 10 bases had no gene match.

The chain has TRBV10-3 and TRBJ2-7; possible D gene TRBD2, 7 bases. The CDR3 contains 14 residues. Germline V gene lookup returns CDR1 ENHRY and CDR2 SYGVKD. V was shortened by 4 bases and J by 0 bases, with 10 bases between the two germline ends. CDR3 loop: CAISGGGSSYEQYF. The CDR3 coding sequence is TGTGCCATCAGTGGCGGGGGCAGCTCCTACGAGCAGTACTTC.

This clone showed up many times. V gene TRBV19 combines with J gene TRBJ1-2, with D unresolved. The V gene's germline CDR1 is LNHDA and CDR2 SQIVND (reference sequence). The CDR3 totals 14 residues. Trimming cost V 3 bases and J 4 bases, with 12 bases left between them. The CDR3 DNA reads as TGTGCCAGTAGTATTCTCGGCGGATTCTATGGCTACACCTTC. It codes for CASSILGGFYGYTF. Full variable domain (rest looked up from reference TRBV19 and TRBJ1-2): DGGITQSPKYLFRKEGQNVTLSCEQNLNHDAMYWYRQDPGQGLRLIYYSQIVNDFQKGDIAEGYSVSREKKESFPLTVTSAQKNPTAFYLCASSILGGFYGYTFGSGTRLTVV.

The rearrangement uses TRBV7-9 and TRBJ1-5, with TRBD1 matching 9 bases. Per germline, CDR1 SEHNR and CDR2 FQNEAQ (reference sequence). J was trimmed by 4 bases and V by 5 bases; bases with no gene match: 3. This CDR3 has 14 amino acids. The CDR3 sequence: CASSRTGANQPQHF. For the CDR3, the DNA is TGTGCCAGCAGCCGGACAGGGGCAAATCAGCCCCAGCATTTT.

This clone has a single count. This CDR3 is CATSRDGTSGSNEQFF. DNA for the CDR3: TGTGCCACCAGCAGAGATGGGACTAGCGGGAGTAATGAGCAGTTCTTC. The J gene is TRBJ2-1, the V gene TRBV15; 14 bases agree with TRBD2. V was clipped by 0 bases and J by 7 bases; unmatched bases: 2. Germline-derived CDR1 and CDR2 are LNHNV and YYDKDF (reference sequence). There are 16 residues in the CDR3.

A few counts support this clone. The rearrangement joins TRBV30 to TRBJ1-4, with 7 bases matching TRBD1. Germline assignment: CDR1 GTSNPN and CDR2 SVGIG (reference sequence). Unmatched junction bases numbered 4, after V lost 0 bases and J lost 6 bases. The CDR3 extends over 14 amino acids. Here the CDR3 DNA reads TGTGCCTGGAGTGTAGGAGGGGGCGATGAAAAACTGTTTTTT. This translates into CAWSVGGGDEKLFF.

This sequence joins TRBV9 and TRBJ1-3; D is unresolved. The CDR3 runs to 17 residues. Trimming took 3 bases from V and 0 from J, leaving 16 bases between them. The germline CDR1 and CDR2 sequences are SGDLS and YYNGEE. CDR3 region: CASSASESASSGNTIYF. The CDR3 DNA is TGTGCCAGCAGCGCCTCAGAATCTGCTAGCTCTGGAAACACCATATATTTT. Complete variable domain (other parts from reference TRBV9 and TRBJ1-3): DSGVTQTPKHLITATGQRVTLRCSPRSGDLSVYWYQQSLDQGLQFLIQYYNGEERAKGNILERFSAQQFPDLHSELNLSSLELGDSALYFCASSASESASSGNTIYFGEGSWLTVV.

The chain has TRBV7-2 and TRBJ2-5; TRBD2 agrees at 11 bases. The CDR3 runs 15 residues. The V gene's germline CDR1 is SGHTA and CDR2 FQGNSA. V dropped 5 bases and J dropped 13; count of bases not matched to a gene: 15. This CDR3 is CASSPVVTSGGPAYF. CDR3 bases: TGTGCCAGCAGCCCCGTCGTTACTAGCGGGGGCCCCGCGTACTTC.

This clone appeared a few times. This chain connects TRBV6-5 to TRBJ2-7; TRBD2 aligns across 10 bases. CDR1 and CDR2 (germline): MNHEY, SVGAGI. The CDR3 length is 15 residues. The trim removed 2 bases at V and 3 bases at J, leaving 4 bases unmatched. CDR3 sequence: CASSYARTSGYEQYF. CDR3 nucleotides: TGTGCCAGCAGTTACGCTAGGACTAGCGGCTACGAGCAGTACTTC.

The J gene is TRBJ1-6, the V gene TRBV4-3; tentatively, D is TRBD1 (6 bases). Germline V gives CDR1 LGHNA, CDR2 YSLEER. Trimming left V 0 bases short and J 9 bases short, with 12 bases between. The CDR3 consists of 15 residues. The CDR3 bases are TGCGCCAGCAGCCAAGATGAGGGGGTTACTTCACCCCTCCACTTT. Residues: CASSQDEGVTSPLHF.

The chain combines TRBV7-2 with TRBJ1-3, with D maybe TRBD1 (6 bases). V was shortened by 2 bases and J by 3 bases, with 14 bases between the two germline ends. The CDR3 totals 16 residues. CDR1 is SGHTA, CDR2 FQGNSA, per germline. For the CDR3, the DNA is TGTGCCAGCAGCTTAACCAGGGGAGCCCGTGGAAACACCATATATTTT. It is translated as CASSLTRGARGNTIYF.

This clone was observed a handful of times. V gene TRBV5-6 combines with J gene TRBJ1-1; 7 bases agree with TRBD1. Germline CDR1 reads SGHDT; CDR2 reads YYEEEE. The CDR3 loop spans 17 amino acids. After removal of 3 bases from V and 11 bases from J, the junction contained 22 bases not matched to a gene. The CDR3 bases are TGTGCCAGCAGCTCGCGGACAGGCCAGGCCTTCGGTTTTGGGGCTTTCTTT. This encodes CASSSRTGQAFGFGAFF. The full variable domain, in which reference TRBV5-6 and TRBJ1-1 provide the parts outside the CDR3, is DAGVTQSPTHLIKTRGQQVTLRCSPKSGHDTVSWYQQALGQGPQFIFQYYEEEERQRGNFPDRFSGHQFPNYSSELNVNALLLGDSALYLCASSSRTGQAFGFGAFFGQGTRLTVV.

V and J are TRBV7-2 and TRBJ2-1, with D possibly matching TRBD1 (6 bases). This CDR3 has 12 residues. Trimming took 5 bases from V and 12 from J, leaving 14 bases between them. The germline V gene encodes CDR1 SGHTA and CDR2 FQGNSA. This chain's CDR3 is CASSLAQTGQFF. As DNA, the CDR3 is TGTGCCAGCAGCCTCGCGCAGACAGGGCAGTTCTTC.

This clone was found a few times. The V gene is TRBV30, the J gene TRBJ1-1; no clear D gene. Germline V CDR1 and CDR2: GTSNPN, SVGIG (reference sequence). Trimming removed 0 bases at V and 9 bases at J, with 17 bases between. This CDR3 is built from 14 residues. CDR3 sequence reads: CAWSVRSTLPQAFF. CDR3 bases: TGTGCCTGGAGTGTGAGGTCAACTCTCCCACAAGCTTTCTTT.

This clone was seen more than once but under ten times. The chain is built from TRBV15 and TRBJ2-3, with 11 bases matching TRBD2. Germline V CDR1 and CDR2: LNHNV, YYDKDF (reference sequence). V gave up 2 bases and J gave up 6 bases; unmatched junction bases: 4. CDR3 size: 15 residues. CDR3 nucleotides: TGTGCCACCAGCAGACAACTAGCGGGGGCTGATACGCAGTATTTT. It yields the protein CATSRQLAGADTQYF. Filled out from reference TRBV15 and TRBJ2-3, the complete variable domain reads DAMVIQNPRYQVTQFGKPVTLSCSQTLNHNVMYWYQQKSSQAPKLLFHYYDKDFNNEADTPDNFQSRRPNTSFCFLDIRSPGLGDTAMYLCATSRQLAGADTQYFGPGTRLTVL.

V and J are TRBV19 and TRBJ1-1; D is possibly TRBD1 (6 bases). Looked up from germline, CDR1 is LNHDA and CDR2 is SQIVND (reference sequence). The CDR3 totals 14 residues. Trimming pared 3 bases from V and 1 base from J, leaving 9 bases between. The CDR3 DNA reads TGTGCCAGTAGTATCAACAGGGCGAACACTGAAGCTTTCTTT. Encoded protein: CASSINRANTEAFF.

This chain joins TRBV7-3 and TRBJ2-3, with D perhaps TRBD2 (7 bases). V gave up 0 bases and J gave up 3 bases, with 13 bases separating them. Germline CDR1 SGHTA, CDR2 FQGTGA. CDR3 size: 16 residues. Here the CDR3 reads CASSLTGGAGTDTQYF. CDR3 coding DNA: TGTGCCAGCAGCTTAACTGGGGGGGCCGGTACAGATACGCAGTATTTT.

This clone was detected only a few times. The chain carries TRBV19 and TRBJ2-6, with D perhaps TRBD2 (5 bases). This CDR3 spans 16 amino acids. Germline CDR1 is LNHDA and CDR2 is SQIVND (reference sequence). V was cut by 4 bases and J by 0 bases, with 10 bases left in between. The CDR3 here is CASSNFGVSGANVLTF. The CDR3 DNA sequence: TGTGCCAGTAGTAACTTCGGGGTCTCTGGGGCCAACGTCCTGACTTTC.